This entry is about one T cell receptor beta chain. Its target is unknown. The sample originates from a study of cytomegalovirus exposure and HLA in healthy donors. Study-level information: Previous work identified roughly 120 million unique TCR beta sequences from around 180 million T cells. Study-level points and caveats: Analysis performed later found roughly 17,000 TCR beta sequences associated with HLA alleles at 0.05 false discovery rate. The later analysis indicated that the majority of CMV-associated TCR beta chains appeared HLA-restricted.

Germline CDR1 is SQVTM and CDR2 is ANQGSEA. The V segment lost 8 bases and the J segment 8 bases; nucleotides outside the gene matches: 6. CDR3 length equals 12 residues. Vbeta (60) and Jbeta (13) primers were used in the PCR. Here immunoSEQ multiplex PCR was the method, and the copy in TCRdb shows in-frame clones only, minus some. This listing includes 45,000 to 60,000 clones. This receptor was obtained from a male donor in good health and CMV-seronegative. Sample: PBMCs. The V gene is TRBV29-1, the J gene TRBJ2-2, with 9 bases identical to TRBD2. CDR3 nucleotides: TGCAGCACCGAGCGGGGGGTGGGGGAGCTGTTTTTT. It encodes CSTERGVGELFF.